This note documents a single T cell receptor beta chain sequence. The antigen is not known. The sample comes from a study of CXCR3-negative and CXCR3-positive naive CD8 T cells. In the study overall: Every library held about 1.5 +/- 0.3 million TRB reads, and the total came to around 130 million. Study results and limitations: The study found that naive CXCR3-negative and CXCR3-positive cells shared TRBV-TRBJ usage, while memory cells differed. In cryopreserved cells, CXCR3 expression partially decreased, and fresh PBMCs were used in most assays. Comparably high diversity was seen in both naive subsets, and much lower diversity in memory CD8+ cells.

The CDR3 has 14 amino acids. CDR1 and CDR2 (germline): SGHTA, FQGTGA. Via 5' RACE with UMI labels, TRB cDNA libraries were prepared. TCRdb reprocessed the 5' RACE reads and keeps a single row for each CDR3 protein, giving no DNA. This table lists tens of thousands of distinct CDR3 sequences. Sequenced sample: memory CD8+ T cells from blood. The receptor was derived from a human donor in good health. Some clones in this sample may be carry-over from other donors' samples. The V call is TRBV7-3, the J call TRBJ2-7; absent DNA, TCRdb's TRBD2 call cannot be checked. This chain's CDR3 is CASSPGGSGGEQYF.